This passage covers 2 T cell receptor beta chains from one sample sequenced in a study of blood T cell repertoires in COVID-19. Using immunoSEQ multiplex PCR, the repertoire was profiled, and TCRdb retains in-frame clones only, with some absent. Here the sample spans around 200,000 clones, 86% being singletons. Sequencing was performed on PBMCs or T cells enriched from blood (not recorded which). These receptor sequences come from a woman in her forties or fifties in a cohort exposed to, infected with or recovered from COVID-19 (not recorded which).

The gene calls are TRBV24-1 and TRBJ2-2; perhaps TRBD1 as D (5 bases). Germline CDR1 and CDR2: KGHDR and SFDVKD. V was cut by 3 bases and J by 7 bases, with 17 bases left in between. This CDR3 region has 16 residues. CDR3: CATSDPSTGSVGELFF. The CDR3 coding sequence is TGTGCCACCAGTGATCCTTCAACAGGCAGCGTCGGGGAGCTGTTTTTT.

The V gene is TRBV28, the J gene TRBJ1-2; 7 bases align to TRBD1. CDR1 and CDR2 (germline): MDHEN, SYDVKM. CDR3 size: 13 residues. The trim removed 6 bases at V and 4 bases at J, leaving 5 bases unmatched. CDR3 in DNA: TGTGCCAGCAGACCGGGACAGATCTATGGCTACACCTTC. It encodes CASRPGQIYGYTF.